What follows are 12 T cell receptor beta chains derived from one specimen sequenced in a study of blood T cell repertoires in COVID-19. Sequencing was performed with immunoSEQ multiplex PCR; in TCRdb, only in-frame clones are kept and a portion is missing. The table has some 230,000 clones, roughly 86% seen once. The material sequenced was peripheral blood. The receptors here all came from a woman aged 50 to 60 with COVID-19, enrolled during active disease.

Concerning this clone: Sequence at one end of the junction differs from germline and may be a read error. The rearrangement uses TRBV24-1 and TRBJ1-6, with 7 bases aligning to TRBD1. Germline V CDR1 and CDR2: KGHDR, SFDVKD. The CDR3 has 14 residues. This chain's CDR3 is CAARSGTANSPLHF. Written as DNA, the CDR3 is TGTGCCGCCAGATCCGGGACAGCGAATTCACCCCTCCACTTT.

This sequence joins TRBV6-5 and TRBJ1-6; 7 bases are a match to TRBD1. The CDR3 extends over 13 amino acids. Germline lookup yields CDR1 MNHEY and CDR2 SVGAGI. The J segment lost 10 bases and the V segment lost 8 bases, leaving 8 bases of the junction unmatched. The CDR3 nucleotides read TGTGCCAGCGGGGGACAGTTACGCTCACCCCTCCACTTT. The encoded protein is CASGGQLRSPLHF.

This clone was detected only once. The chain links TRBV9 to TRBJ2-7; TRBD1 matches at 7 bases. CDR1 and CDR2 (germline): SGDLS, YYNGEE. V shed 3 bases, J shed 6 bases, and the junction held 6 bases outside the gene matches. The CDR3 totals 13 residues. The CDR3 is CASSADRPGEQYF. CDR3 nucleotide sequence: TGTGCCAGCAGCGCGGACAGGCCCGGCGAGCAGTACTTC. Filled out from reference TRBV9 and TRBJ2-7, the complete variable domain reads DSGVTQTPKHLITATGQRVTLRCSPRSGDLSVYWYQQSLDQGLQFLIQYYNGEERAKGNILERFSAQQFPDLHSELNLSSLELGDSALYFCASSADRPGEQYFGPGTRLTVT.

This chain links TRBV28 with TRBJ1-1; a possible D gene is TRBD1 (6 bases). The V gene lost 7 bases and the J gene lost 5 bases, with 17 bases spanning the gap. Germline V gene sequence: CDR1 MDHEN, CDR2 SYDVKM. The CDR3 covers 14 residues. The chain's CDR3 is CASKAGAQSTEAFF. Written as DNA, the CDR3 is TGTGCCAGCAAGGCGGGGGCACAGTCGACTGAAGCTTTCTTT.

The chain has TRBV5-1 and TRBJ2-5, with 11 bases fitting TRBD2. V lost 5 bases to trimming and J lost 4 bases; unmatched junction nucleotides: 16. This CDR3 comprises 18 residues. Germline-derived CDR1 and CDR2 are SGHRS and YFSETQ. The CDR3: CASRVTSGGLTVLETQYF. For the CDR3, the DNA is TGCGCCAGCAGGGTAACTAGCGGGGGCCTAACAGTTTTAGAGACCCAGTACTTC.

This clone appeared once. The rearrangement joins TRBV28 to TRBJ1-3; TRBD1 aligns across 9 bases. The V segment lost 3 bases and the J segment 8 bases; nucleotides outside the gene matches: 5. Germline CDR1 is MDHEN and CDR2 is SYDVKM. This CDR3 contains 14 residues. The CDR3 nucleotides read TGTGCCAGCAGTTTGATACAGGGGGCTGACACCATATATTTT. It specifies CASSLIQGADTIYF.

The chain employs TRBV28 and TRBJ1-6; D perhaps matches TRBD1 (5 bases). The CDR3 has 14 residues. Deletions cut 7 bases from V and 8 bases from J, with 15 bases between. Germline V gives CDR1 MDHEN, CDR2 SYDVKM. The CDR3 coding sequence is TGTGCCAGCAAAGTGGCCAGGGTTTATTCACCCCTCCACTTT. It codes for CASKVARVYSPLHF.

CDR3 in amino acids: CASGGVTGLETQYF. CDR3 sequence (DNA): TGTGCCAGCGGAGGAGTAACGGGTTTGGAGACCCAGTACTTC. The V call is TRBV6-5, the J call TRBJ2-5; D is possibly TRBD2 (5 bases). This CDR3 has 14 residues. Germline V CDR1 and CDR2: MNHEY, SVGAGI. Trimming removed 8 bases from V and 5 bases from J, with 18 bases in between.

V is TRBV10-1 and J is TRBJ1-3, with 7 bases that match TRBD1. The CDR3 consists of 18 residues. Germline V CDR1 and CDR2: WNHNN, SYGVQD (reference sequence). With V trimmed by 6 bases and J by 4 bases, 18 bases remained unmatched. CDR3 in amino acids: CASSGFVGQTNFGNTIYF. For the CDR3, the DNA is TGCGCCAGCAGCGGCTTCGTGGGACAGACCAATTTCGGAAACACCATATATTTT.

This clone was seen ten or more times. Here the CDR3 reads CASSFGRGASSTDTQYF. DNA of the CDR3: TGTGCCAGCAGCTTTGGGCGGGGGGCCTCTAGCACAGATACGCAGTATTTT. This chain joins TRBV7-8 and TRBJ2-3, with TRBD2 matching 8 bases. The CDR3 totals 17 residues. Trimming at V came to 3 bases and at J to 0 bases, leaving 8 bases not matched to a gene. Germline V gene lookup returns CDR1 SGHVS and CDR2 FQNEAQ.

This chain connects TRBV6-1 to TRBJ2-1; D possibly corresponds to TRBD1 (5 bases). The CDR3 length is 16 residues. V gave up 3 bases and J gave up 0 bases, with 12 bases separating them. CDR1 MNHNS and CDR2 SASEGT come from the germline V gene. The CDR3 nucleotides are TGTGCCAGCAGTGACCCAGGGAAAAGCTCCTACAATGAGCAGTTCTTC. It is translated as CASSDPGKSSYNEQFF.

The V call is TRBV12-5, the J call TRBJ1-4; the D gene is possibly TRBD1 (6 bases). The CDR3 has 14 residues. Germline V CDR1 and CDR2: LGHNT, FRNRAP. V lost 3 bases and J lost 4, with 9 bases in between. The CDR3 region is CASGFTGYNEKLFF. CDR3 sequence (DNA): TGTGCTAGTGGTTTTACAGGGTATAATGAAAAACTGTTTTTT.